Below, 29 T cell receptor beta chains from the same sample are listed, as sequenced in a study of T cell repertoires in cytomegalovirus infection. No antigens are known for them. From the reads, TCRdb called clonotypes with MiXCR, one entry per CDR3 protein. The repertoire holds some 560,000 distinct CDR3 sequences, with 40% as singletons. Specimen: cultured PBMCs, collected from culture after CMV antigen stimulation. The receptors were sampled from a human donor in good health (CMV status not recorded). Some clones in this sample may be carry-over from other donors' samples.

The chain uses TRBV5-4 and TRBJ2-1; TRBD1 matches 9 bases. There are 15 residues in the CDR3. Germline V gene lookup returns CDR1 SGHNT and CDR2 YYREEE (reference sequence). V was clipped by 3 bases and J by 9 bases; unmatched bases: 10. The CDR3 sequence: CASSSGRDRAGEQFF. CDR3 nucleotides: TGTGCCAGCAGCTCGGGACGGGACAGGGCGGGTGAGCAGTTCTTC.

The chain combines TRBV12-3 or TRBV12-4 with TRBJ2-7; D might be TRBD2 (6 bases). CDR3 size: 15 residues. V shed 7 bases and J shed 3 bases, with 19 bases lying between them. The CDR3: CASTLKVGGIYEQYF. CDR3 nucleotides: TGTGCCAGCACGCTTAAAGTGGGAGGCATCTACGAGCAGTACTTC.

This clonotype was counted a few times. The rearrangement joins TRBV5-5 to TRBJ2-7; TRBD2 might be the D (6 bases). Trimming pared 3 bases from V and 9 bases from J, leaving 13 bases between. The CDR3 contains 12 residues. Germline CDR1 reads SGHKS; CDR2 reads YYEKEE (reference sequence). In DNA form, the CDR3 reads TGTGCCAGCAGCTACCCCGGGGGAAGGCAGTACTTC. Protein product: CASSYPGGRQYF.

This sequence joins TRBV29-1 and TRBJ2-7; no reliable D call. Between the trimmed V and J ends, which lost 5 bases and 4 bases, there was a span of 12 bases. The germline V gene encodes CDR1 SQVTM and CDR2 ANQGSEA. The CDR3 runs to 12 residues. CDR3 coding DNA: TGCAGCGTTCCCGGACCTGGTTACGAGCAGTACTTC. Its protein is CSVPGPGYEQYF.

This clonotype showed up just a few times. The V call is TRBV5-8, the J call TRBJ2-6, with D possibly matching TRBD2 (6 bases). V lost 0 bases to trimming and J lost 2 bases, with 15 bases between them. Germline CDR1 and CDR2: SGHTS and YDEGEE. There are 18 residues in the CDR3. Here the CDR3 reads CASSLGAPAGPGANVLTF. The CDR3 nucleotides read TGTGCCAGCAGCTTGGGGGCGCCAGCGGGCCCTGGGGCCAACGTCCTGACTTTC.

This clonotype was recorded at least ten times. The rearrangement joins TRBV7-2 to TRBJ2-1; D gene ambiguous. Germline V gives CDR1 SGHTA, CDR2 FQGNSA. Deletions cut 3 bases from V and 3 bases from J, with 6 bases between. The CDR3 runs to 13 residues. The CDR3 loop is CASSLDVYNEQFF. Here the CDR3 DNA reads TGTGCCAGCAGCTTGGACGTCTACAATGAGCAGTTCTTC.

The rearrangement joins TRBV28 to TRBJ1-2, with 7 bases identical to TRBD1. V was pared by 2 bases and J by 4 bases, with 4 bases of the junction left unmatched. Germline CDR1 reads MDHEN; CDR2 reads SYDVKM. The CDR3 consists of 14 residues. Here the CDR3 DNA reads TGTGCCAGCAGTTTAGGAGGGACAGCCTATGGCTACACCTTC. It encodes CASSLGGTAYGYTF.

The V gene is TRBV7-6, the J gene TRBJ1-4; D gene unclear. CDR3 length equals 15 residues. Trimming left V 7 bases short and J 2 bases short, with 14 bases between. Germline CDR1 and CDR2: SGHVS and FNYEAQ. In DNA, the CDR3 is TGTGCCAGCACCCGTGATATGGCCACTAATGAAAAACTGTTTTTT. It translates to CASTRDMATNEKLFF.

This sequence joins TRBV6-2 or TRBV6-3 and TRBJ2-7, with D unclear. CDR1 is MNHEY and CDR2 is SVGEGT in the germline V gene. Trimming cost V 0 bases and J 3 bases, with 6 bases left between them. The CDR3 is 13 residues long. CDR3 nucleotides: TGTGCCAGCAGTTACTCGAGCTACTACGAGCAGTACTTC. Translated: CASSYSSYYEQYF.

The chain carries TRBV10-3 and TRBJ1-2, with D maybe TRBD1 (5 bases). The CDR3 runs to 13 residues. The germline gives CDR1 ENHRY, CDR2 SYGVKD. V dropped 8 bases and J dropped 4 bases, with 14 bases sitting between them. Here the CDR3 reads CAIRGAVTYGYTF. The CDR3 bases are TGTGCCATCCGAGGGGCGGTGACCTATGGCTACACCTTC.

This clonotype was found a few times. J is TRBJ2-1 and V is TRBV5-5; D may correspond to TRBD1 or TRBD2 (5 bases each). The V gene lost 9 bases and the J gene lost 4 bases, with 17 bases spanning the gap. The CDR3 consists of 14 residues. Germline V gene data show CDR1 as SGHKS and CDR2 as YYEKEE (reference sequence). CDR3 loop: CAKDRDQYYNEQFF. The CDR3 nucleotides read TGTGCCAAAGACCGGGACCAGTATTACAATGAGCAGTTCTTC.

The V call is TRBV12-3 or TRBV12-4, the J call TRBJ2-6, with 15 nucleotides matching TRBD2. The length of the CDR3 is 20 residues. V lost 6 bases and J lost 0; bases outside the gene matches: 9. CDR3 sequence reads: CASSPPGLAGGPSGANVLTF. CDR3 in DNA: TGTGCCAGCAGCCCCCCGGGACTAGCGGGGGGCCCCTCTGGGGCCAACGTCCTGACTTTC.

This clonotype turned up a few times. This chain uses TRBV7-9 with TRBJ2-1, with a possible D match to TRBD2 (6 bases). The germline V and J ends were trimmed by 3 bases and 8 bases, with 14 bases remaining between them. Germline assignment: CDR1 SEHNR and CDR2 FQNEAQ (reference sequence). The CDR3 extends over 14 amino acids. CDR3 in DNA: TGTGCCAGCAGCTTGACCAAAGCGGGCGATGAGCAGTTCTTC. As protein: CASSLTKAGDEQFF.

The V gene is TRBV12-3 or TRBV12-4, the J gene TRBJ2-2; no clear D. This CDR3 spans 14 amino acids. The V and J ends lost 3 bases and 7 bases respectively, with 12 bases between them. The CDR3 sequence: CASSLSALFGELFF. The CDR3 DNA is TGTGCCAGCAGTTTGTCTGCACTCTTCGGGGAGCTGTTTTTT.

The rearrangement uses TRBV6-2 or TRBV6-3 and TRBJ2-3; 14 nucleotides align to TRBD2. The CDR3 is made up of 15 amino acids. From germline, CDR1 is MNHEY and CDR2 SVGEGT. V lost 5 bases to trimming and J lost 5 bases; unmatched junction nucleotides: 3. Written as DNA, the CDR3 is TGTGCCAGCAGTCGGACTAGCGGGAGGAAAGATACGCAGTATTTT. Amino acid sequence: CASSRTSGRKDTQYF.

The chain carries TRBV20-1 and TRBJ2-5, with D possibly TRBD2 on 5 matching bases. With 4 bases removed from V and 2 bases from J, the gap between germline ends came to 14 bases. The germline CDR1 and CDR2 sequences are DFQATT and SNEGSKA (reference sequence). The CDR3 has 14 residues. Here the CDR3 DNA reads TGCAGTGCTACTCCCCTCGGGAATCAAGAGACCCAGTACTTC. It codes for CSATPLGNQETQYF.

CDR3 sequence (DNA): TGTGCCATCAGTGATCTGACTGGGGGGCACGAGCAGTACTTC. Translated, it gives CAISDLTGGHEQYF. This chain joins TRBV10-3 and TRBJ2-7; D assignment may be TRBD1 or TRBD2 (6 bases each). Germline values: CDR1 ENHRY, CDR2 SYGVKD. The CDR3 totals 14 residues. Trimming left V 3 bases short and J 5 bases short, with 14 bases between.

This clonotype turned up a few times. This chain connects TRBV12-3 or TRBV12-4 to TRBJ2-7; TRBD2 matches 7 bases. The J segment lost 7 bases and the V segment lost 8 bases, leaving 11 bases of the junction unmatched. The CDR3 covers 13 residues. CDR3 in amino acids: CASRRAGWREQYF. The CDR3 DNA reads TGTGCCAGCCGAAGAGCGGGGTGGAGGGAGCAGTACTTC.

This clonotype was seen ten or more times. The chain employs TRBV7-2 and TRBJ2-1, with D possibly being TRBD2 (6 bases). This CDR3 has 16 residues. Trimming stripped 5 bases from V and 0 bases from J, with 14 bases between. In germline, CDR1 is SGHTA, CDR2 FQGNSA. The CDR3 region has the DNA TGTGCCAGCAGCGGAGGACTATCCCCCTCCTACAATGAGCAGTTCTTC. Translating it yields CASSGGLSPSYNEQFF.

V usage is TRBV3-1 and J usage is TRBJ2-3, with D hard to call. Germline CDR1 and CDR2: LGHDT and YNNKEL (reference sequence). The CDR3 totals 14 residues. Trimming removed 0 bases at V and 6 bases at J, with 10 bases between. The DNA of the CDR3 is TGTGCCAGCAGCCAAGATCGGGCGAGTGATACGCAGTATTTT. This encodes CASSQDRASDTQYF.

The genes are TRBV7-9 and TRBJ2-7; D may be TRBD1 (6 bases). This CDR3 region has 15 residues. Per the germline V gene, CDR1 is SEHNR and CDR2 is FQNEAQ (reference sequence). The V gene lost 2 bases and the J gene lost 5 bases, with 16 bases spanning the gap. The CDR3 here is CASSLNGGQGDEQYF. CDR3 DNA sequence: TGTGCCAGCAGCTTAAATGGGGGCCAGGGCGACGAGCAGTACTTC.

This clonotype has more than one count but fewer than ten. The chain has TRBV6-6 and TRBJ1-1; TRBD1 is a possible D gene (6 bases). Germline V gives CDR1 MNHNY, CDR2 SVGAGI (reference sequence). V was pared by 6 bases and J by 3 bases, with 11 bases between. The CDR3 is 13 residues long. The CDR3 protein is CASRGGADTEAFF. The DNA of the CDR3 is TGTGCCAGCAGGGGGGGGGCTGACACTGAAGCTTTCTTT.

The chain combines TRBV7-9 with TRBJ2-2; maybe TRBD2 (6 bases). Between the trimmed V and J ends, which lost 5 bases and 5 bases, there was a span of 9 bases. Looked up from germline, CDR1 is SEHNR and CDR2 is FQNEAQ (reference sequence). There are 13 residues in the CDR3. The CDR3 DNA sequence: TGTGCCAGCAGCCAGAGCGGGACCGGGGAGCTGTTTTTT. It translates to CASSQSGTGELFF. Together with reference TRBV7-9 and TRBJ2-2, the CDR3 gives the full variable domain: DTGVSQNPRHKITKRGQNVTFRCDPISEHNRLYWYRQTLGQGPEFLTYFQNEAQLEKSRLLSDRFSAERPKGSFSTLEIQRTEQGDSAMYLCASSQSGTGELFFGEGSRLTVL.

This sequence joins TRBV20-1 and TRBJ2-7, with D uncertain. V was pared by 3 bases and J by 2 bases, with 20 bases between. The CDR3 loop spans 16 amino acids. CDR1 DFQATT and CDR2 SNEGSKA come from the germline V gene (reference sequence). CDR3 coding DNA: TGCAGTGCTAGGCCCAGCTCCCCCGGGTCGCCCTACGAGCAGTACTTC. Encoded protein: CSARPSSPGSPYEQYF.

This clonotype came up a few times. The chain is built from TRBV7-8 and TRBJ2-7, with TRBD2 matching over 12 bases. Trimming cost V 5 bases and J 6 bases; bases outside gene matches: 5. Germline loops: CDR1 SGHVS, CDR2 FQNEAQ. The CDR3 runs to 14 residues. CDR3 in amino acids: CASSPGTSGREQYF. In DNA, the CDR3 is TGTGCCAGCAGCCCAGGGACTAGCGGGCGCGAGCAGTACTTC.

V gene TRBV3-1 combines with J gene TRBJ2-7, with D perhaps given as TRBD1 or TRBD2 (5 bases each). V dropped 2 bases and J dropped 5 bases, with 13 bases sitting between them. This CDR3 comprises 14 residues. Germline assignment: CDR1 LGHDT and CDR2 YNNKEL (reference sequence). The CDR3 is CASSQRGVLHEQYF. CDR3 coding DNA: TGTGCCAGCAGCCAAAGGGGAGTCCTCCACGAGCAGTACTTC.

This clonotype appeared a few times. In DNA, the CDR3 is TGTGCCAGCAGCCTTACGGGACTTAGCGCCCCAGATACGCAGTATTTT. Its protein product is CASSLTGLSAPDTQYF. The chain uses TRBV7-2 and TRBJ2-3, with D maybe TRBD2 (6 bases). CDR3 length: 16 residues. Trimming removed 5 bases from V and 4 bases from J, with 19 bases in between. Germline V gene lookup returns CDR1 SGHTA and CDR2 FQGNSA.

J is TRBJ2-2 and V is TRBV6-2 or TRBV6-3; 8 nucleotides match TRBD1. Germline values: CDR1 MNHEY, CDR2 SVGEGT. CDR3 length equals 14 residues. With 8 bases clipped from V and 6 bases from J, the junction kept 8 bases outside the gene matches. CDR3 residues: CASRWQGAPGELFF. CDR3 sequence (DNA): TGTGCCAGCCGTTGGCAGGGGGCCCCCGGGGAGCTGTTTTTT.

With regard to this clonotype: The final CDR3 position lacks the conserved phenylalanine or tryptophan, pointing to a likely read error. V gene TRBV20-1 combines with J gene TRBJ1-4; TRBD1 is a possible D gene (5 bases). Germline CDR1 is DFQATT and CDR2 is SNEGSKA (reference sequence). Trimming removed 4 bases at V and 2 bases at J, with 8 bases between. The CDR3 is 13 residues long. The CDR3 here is CSATRVTNEKLFI. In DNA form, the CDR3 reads TGCAGTGCTACCAGGGTGACTAATGAAAAACTGTTTATT.